These 31 T cell receptor beta chains were all obtained from the same sample, sequenced in a study of T cell repertoires in cytomegalovirus infection. MiXCR was run by TCRdb on the reads, yielding one entry per CDR3 protein. Counted here are 560,000 or so distinct CDR3 sequences, about 15% occurring once; the ten biggest clones make up 20% to 30%. Sequencing was performed on CD8+ T cells from PBMCs. Receptors were obtained from a human donor in good health (CMV status not recorded). Some clones in this sample may be carry-over from other donors' samples.

This clonotype came up many times. The chain links TRBV4-2 to TRBJ2-1; the match to TRBD2 covers 10 bases. Germline lookup yields CDR1 LGHNA and CDR2 YNFKEQ. The V and J ends lost 3 bases and 6 bases, in that order; junction bases with no gene match: 11. The CDR3 is 17 amino acids. The CDR3: CASSHQRGSGRANEQFF. CDR3 in DNA: TGTGCCAGCAGCCACCAAAGGGGCAGCGGGAGGGCCAATGAGCAGTTCTTC.

The chain carries TRBV3-1 and TRBJ2-5; D possibly corresponds to TRBD2 (5 bases). CDR1 and CDR2 from the germline V gene are LGHDT and YNNKEL (reference sequence). This CDR3 comprises 17 residues. V shed 0 bases and J shed 4 bases, with 18 bases lying between them. Here the CDR3 reads CASSQEIVLRGRETQYF. CDR3 in DNA: TGTGCCAGCAGCCAAGAAATAGTCTTAAGAGGGAGAGAGACCCAGTACTTC.

This clonotype has a count of ten or more. This chain joins TRBV6-1 and TRBJ1-1, with D possibly TRBD1 on 6 matching bases. Looked up from germline, CDR1 is MNHNS and CDR2 is SASEGT. The CDR3 covers 15 residues. V lost 5 bases, J lost 4 bases, and 17 bases lay in between. CDR3 sequence: CASSPGALGGTEAFF. CDR3 nucleotide sequence: TGTGCCAGCAGTCCGGGGGCCCTAGGGGGCACTGAAGCTTTCTTT.

There are many counts of this clonotype. The rearrangement joins TRBV7-9 to TRBJ1-2; TRBD1 might be the D (5 bases). The V gene's germline CDR1 is SEHNR and CDR2 FQNEAQ (reference sequence). This CDR3 has 15 amino acids. Deletions cut 5 bases from V and 4 bases from J, with 17 bases between. The CDR3 region has the DNA TGTGCCAGCAGCCACCCGCTGGCAGGGAGCTATGGCTACACCTTC. Encoded protein: CASSHPLAGSYGYTF.

The chain is built from TRBV5-6 and TRBJ2-1; D is unresolved. The CDR3 loop spans 15 amino acids. The V gene lost 3 bases and the J gene lost 0 bases, with 10 bases spanning the gap. The germline gives CDR1 SGHDT, CDR2 YYEEEE. The DNA for the CDR3 is TGTGCCAGCAGCTCCCCGGTTCACTCCTACAATGAGCAGTTCTTC. As protein: CASSSPVHSYNEQFF.

This clonotype was counted at least ten times. The chain employs TRBV6-5 and TRBJ1-4; 8 nucleotides align to TRBD1. The junction had 5 bases not matched to a gene; V was cut back by 7 bases and J by 4 bases. Per the germline V gene, CDR1 is MNHEY and CDR2 is SVGAGI. CDR3 length equals 14 residues. In DNA, the CDR3 is TGTGCCAGCACCGGACAGGGCGGTAATGAAAAACTGTTTTTT. This translates into CASTGQGGNEKLFF.

This clonotype showed up just a few times. The J gene is TRBJ2-7, the V gene TRBV5-1, with TRBD1 identical over 10 bases. In germline, CDR1 is SGHRS, CDR2 YFSETQ. J was trimmed by 5 bases and V by 0 bases; bases with no gene match: 2. CDR3 length equals 14 residues. This chain's CDR3 is CASSLAGTGDEQYF. The DNA of the CDR3 is TGCGCCAGCAGCTTGGCCGGGACAGGGGACGAGCAGTACTTC. Based on the CDR3 plus reference TRBV5-1 and TRBJ2-7, the full variable domain is KAGVTQTPRYLIKTRGQQVTLSCSPISGHRSVSWYQQTPGQGLQFLFEYFSETQRNKGNFPGRFSGRQFSNSRSEMNVSTLELGDSALYLCASSLAGTGDEQYFGPGTRLTVT.

This clonotype was picked up many times. The gene calls are TRBV6-1 and TRBJ2-1; D gene unclear. The CDR3 is 12 amino acids. Trimming removed 2 bases from V and 8 bases from J, with 7 bases in between. Germline V gene data show CDR1 as MNHNS and CDR2 as SASEGT. CDR3 DNA: TGTGCCAGCAGTGAAAAAGGGTATGAGCAGTTCTTC. It specifies CASSEKGYEQFF.

The chain is built from TRBV28 and TRBJ2-5; D is perhaps TRBD1 (5 bases). The V end was cut by 5 bases, the J end by 3 bases, with 13 bases between. CDR3 length: 14 amino acids. Germline V gives CDR1 MDHEN, CDR2 SYDVKM. CDR3 DNA: TGTGCCAGCAGTCCAGGGTTCACCAAAGAGACCCAGTACTTC. Its translation: CASSPGFTKETQYF.

This clonotype was seen a few times. The chain carries TRBV9 and TRBJ2-7; 8 bases line up with TRBD2. Unmatched junction bases numbered 9, after V lost 3 bases and J lost 7 bases. Germline V gene lookup returns CDR1 SGDLS and CDR2 YYNGEE. This CDR3 has 14 amino acids. CDR3 sequence: CASSATSEWWEQYF. CDR3 sequence (DNA): TGTGCCAGCAGCGCGACTAGCGAATGGTGGGAGCAGTACTTC.

This clonotype was detected once. The V gene is TRBV5-1, the J gene TRBJ1-1; D possibly corresponds to TRBD1 (5 bases). The CDR3 extends over 14 amino acids. V dropped 0 bases and J dropped 3 bases, with 9 bases sitting between them. Germline V gene data show CDR1 as SGHRS and CDR2 as YFSETQ. CDR3 nucleotides: TGCGCCAGCAGCTTGGGACAGTTAGACACTGAAGCTTTCTTT. Protein product: CASSLGQLDTEAFF.

This clonotype was detected a few times. The chain recombines TRBV6-1 with TRBJ1-5, with TRBD1 matching 11 bases. V shed 5 bases and J 6 bases; nucleotides not matched to a gene: 12. Looked up from germline, CDR1 is MNHNS and CDR2 is SASEGT. The CDR3 contains 17 residues. CDR3 sequence reads: CASSRLTGQGASQPQHF. The CDR3 bases are TGTGCCAGCAGTAGACTAACTGGACAGGGGGCAAGTCAGCCCCAGCATTTT.

The table lists this clonotype with a few counts. The J gene is TRBJ1-1, the V gene TRBV29-1; D remains unclear. Looked up from germline, CDR1 is SQVTM and CDR2 is ANQGSEA. There are 11 residues in the CDR3. Trimming cost V 2 bases and J 7 bases, with 8 bases left between them. In nucleotides, the CDR3 is TGCAGCGTTGAAATGGGGTATGAAGCTTTCTTT. It is translated as CSVEMGYEAFF.

This clonotype was detected ten times or more. The V call is TRBV12-3 or TRBV12-4, the J call TRBJ1-5; possibly TRBD1 for D (6 bases). The ends were cut back, 7 bases at V and 5 bases at J, with 15 bases in the middle. This CDR3 is built from 14 residues. The CDR3 region has the DNA TGTGCCAGCACTCAACAGGGCTCGCATCAGCCCCAGCATTTT. It encodes CASTQQGSHQPQHF.

Many counts were recorded for this clonotype. The rearrangement uses TRBV7-9 and TRBJ1-4; D remains unclear. The V end was cut by 0 bases, the J end by 5 bases, with 4 bases between. Germline V lookup: CDR1 SEHNR, CDR2 FQNEAQ (reference sequence). The CDR3 consists of 13 residues. The CDR3 DNA sequence: TGTGCCAGCAGCTTAGCTGGGAATGAAAAACTGTTTTTT. It translates to CASSLAGNEKLFF.

This clonotype has only a few counts. This chain joins TRBV3-1 and TRBJ2-2, with a tentative D call TRBD2 (6 bases). This CDR3 has 18 residues. Germline loops: CDR1 LGHDT, CDR2 YNNKEL (reference sequence). With 0 bases removed from V and 3 bases from J, the gap between germline ends came to 17 bases. This CDR3 is CASSQDGMREADTGELFF. The CDR3, as DNA: TGTGCCAGCAGCCAAGATGGAATGAGGGAGGCGGACACCGGGGAGCTGTTTTTT.

This clonotype was observed at least ten times. The chain carries TRBV28 and TRBJ1-1; TRBD1 matches 8 bases. The V segment lost 4 bases and the J segment 4 bases; nucleotides outside the gene matches: 5. This CDR3 spans 14 amino acids. Germline lookup yields CDR1 MDHEN and CDR2 SYDVKM. The CDR3 coding sequence is TGTGCCAGCAGTTGGAGGACAGGGATCACTGAAGCTTTCTTT. This codes for CASSWRTGITEAFF.

This clonotype appeared many times. This chain uses TRBV7-8 with TRBJ2-7; 7 bases are a match to TRBD1. V was clipped by 2 bases and J by 9 bases; unmatched bases: 13. Germline assignment: CDR1 SGHVS and CDR2 FQNEAQ. CDR3 length: 15 amino acids. The CDR3, as DNA: TGTGCCAGCAGCTTATGGCCAGGGGGTCCACCGCGGCAGTACTTC. Its translation is CASSLWPGGPPRQYF.

This clonotype was counted only a few times. This chain joins TRBV20-1 and TRBJ2-2; D may be TRBD2 (6 bases). The V end was cut by 0 bases, the J end by 4 bases, with 18 bases between. The CDR3 is 17 residues long. Germline-derived CDR1 and CDR2 are DFQATT and SNEGSKA (reference sequence). CDR3 sequence: CSARDLVWGDSTGELFF. CDR3 sequence (DNA): TGCAGTGCTAGAGATCTGGTCTGGGGGGATAGCACCGGGGAGCTGTTTTTT.

This clonotype was found a few times. The V and J genes are TRBV5-6 and TRBJ2-7; unclear D gene. V was cut by 3 bases and J by 9 bases, with 16 bases left in between. This CDR3 comprises 13 residues. In germline, CDR1 is SGHDT, CDR2 YYEEEE. CDR3 sequence: CASSWTDLDLQYF. The DNA of the CDR3 is TGTGCCAGCAGCTGGACGGACCTTGACTTGCAGTACTTC. The whole variable domain, filled in from reference TRBV5-6 and TRBJ2-7, reads DAGVTQSPTHLIKTRGQQVTLRCSPKSGHDTVSWYQQALGQGPQFIFQYYEEEERQRGNFPDRFSGHQFPNYSSELNVNALLLGDSALYLCASSWTDLDLQYFGPGTRLTVT.

Many counts were recorded for this clonotype. This chain uses TRBV28 with TRBJ2-7; 8 bases match TRBD1. The CDR3 covers 16 residues. CDR1 and CDR2 (germline): MDHEN, SYDVKM. With 2 bases clipped from V and 2 bases from J, the junction kept 8 bases outside the gene matches. CDR3 amino acids: CASSLGGTGSTYEQYF. In nucleotides, the CDR3 is TGTGCCAGCAGTTTAGGGGGGACAGGTTCAACCTACGAGCAGTACTTC.

This clonotype was seen ten or more times. The gene calls are TRBV11-1 and TRBJ2-3; D possibly matches TRBD1 or TRBD2 (6 bases each). The CDR3 loop spans 16 amino acids. V was trimmed by 5 bases and J by 2 bases, leaving 17 bases between them. The germline gives CDR1 SGHAT, CDR2 FQDESV (reference sequence). The CDR3 sequence: CASSLRGVRATDTQYF. In DNA, the CDR3 is TGTGCCAGCAGCCTGAGGGGGGTTAGGGCCACAGATACGCAGTATTTT.

About this clonotype itself: As the CDR3 is not closed by the conserved phenylalanine or tryptophan, this likely results from a read error. The rearrangement joins TRBV28 to TRBJ2-4, with 12 bases fitting TRBD2. Trimming removed 5 bases from V and 5 bases from J; junction bases left unmatched: 16. This CDR3 has 19 amino acids. The V gene's germline CDR1 is MDHEN and CDR2 SYDVKM. This CDR3 reads CASSLRTSGKLMGENIQYL. As DNA, the CDR3 is TGTGCCAGCAGTCTTCGGACTAGCGGGAAATTGATGGGAGAAAACATTCAGTACTTA.

The chain is built from TRBV7-9 and TRBJ1-1; D is undetermined. Trimming left V 6 bases short and J 1 base short, with 12 bases between. This CDR3 region has 14 residues. Germline V gene sequence: CDR1 SEHNR, CDR2 FQNEAQ (reference sequence). This CDR3 is CASRLKGGNTEAFF. The CDR3 DNA sequence: TGTGCCAGCAGGCTCAAGGGAGGGAACACTGAAGCTTTCTTT.

This clonotype has a handful of counts. This chain joins TRBV2 and TRBJ2-5; D gene unclear. CDR1 is SNHLY and CDR2 is FYNNEI in the germline V gene. Trimming shortened V by 10 bases and J by 3 bases, and 18 bases separated the two germline ends. This CDR3 region has 14 residues. DNA for the CDR3: TGTGCCACAGTTGCTGGCGCGAGGAAAGAGACCCAGTACTTC. Translated: CATVAGARKETQYF.

V and J are TRBV28 and TRBJ1-5, with TRBD1 as a possible D gene (5 bases). Trimming took off 6 bases at V and 4 bases at J, with 13 bases between the two ends. Germline V gene data show CDR1 as MDHEN and CDR2 as SYDVKM. CDR3 size: 14 residues. CDR3 residues: CASRPGRGNQPQHF. CDR3 bases: TGTGCCAGCAGACCGGGCCGGGGGAATCAGCCCCAGCATTTT.

This clonotype was detected only a few times. The chain is built from TRBV15 and TRBJ2-5, with D tentatively TRBD1 or TRBD2 (5 bases each). From germline, CDR1 is LNHNV and CDR2 YYDKDF (reference sequence). V was cut by 5 bases and J by 1 base, with 20 bases left in between. The CDR3 consists of 17 residues. CDR3 sequence: CATSATWDLKAQETQYF. In nucleotides, the CDR3 is TGTGCCACCAGCGCAACCTGGGACCTTAAAGCCCAAGAGACCCAGTACTTC.

The chain combines TRBV29-1 with TRBJ1-2, with D maybe TRBD1 (6 bases). Trimming cost V 0 bases and J 2 bases, with 16 bases left between them. CDR1 is SQVTM and CDR2 is ANQGSEA in the germline V gene. The length of the CDR3 is 16 residues. Here the CDR3 reads CSVEEDPPTGNYGYTF. For the CDR3, the DNA is TGCAGCGTTGAAGAGGACCCCCCCACAGGGAACTATGGCTACACCTTC.

This clonotype was detected only a few times. The J gene is TRBJ2-3, the V gene TRBV6-4, with D unclear. CDR1 is MRHNA, CDR2 SNTAGT, per germline. V lost 4 bases and J 0 bases, leaving 11 bases between the germline ends. The CDR3 is made up of 15 amino acids. The DNA of the CDR3 is TGTGCCAGCAGTGTAGGGATCGCTAGCACAGATACGCAGTATTTT. It yields the protein CASSVGIASTDTQYF.

This clonotype was seen more than once but under ten times. The V and J genes are TRBV5-1 and TRBJ1-1; D remains unclear. This CDR3 has 11 amino acids. The germline V gene has CDR1 SGHRS and CDR2 YFSETQ. V dropped 3 bases and J dropped 8 bases, with 8 bases sitting between them. CDR3: CASSSASEAFF. CDR3 nucleotide sequence: TGCGCCAGCAGCTCCGCTTCCGAAGCTTTCTTT.

The V call is TRBV9, the J call TRBJ1-5; the D is unclear. Deletions cut 0 bases from V and 3 bases from J, with 10 bases between. The CDR3 runs 15 residues. Germline lookup yields CDR1 SGDLS and CDR2 YYNGEE. In nucleotides, the CDR3 is TGTGCCAGCAGCGTAGACGACGGCCTCAATCAGCCCCAGCATTTT. It is translated as CASSVDDGLNQPQHF.